The 27 T cell receptor beta chains given below trace back to one sample, sequenced in a study of blood T cell repertoires in COVID-19. Profiled with immunoSEQ multiplex PCR; TCRdb holds only in-frame clones, not every one. The top ten clones hold over 6.5% of a sample with about 87,000 clones, 90% of them seen once. Sequenced sample: peripheral blood. The source is a man between 18 and 29 years old with COVID-19, enrolled during active disease.

This sequence joins TRBV7-2 and TRBJ2-6, with 7 nucleotides matching TRBD1. V trimming: 5 bases; J trimming: 1 base; junction bases outside the gene matches: 2. Germline assignment: CDR1 SGHTA and CDR2 FQGNSA. CDR3 length: 15 amino acids. In nucleotides, the CDR3 is TGTGCCAGCAGCCTGACAGGGTCTGGGGCCAACGTCCTGACTTTC. Translating it yields CASSLTGSGANVLTF.

The chain links TRBV7-2 to TRBJ1-2; 8 bases agree with TRBD1. CDR1 is SGHTA, CDR2 FQGNSA, per germline. The CDR3 covers 16 residues. The junction had 8 bases not matched to a gene; V was cut back by 1 base and J by 4 bases. The CDR3 loop reads CASSLVWQGASYGYTF. For the CDR3, the DNA is TGTGCCAGCAGCTTAGTTTGGCAGGGGGCGTCCTATGGCTACACCTTC.

The V and J genes are TRBV5-1 and TRBJ2-1; a weak D match, TRBD2 (6 bases). CDR1 SGHRS and CDR2 YFSETQ come from the germline V gene. CDR3 length: 16 amino acids. V was cut by 0 bases and J by 6 bases, with 16 bases left in between. DNA of the CDR3: TGCGCCAGCAGCTTGGCCCCGGGAGTGGCTTTCAATGAGCAGTTCTTC. It encodes CASSLAPGVAFNEQFF.

The chain joins TRBV11-3 to TRBJ2-3; 8 bases line up with TRBD2. The CDR3 consists of 15 residues. Germline values: CDR1 SGHNT, CDR2 YENEEA. V was clipped by 5 bases and J by 4 bases; unmatched bases: 8. This chain's CDR3 is CASSQTSGEADTQYF. The CDR3 DNA sequence: TGTGCCAGCAGCCAAACTAGCGGAGAGGCAGATACGCAGTATTTT.

V is TRBV7-7 and J is TRBJ1-1; possibly TRBD1 for D (6 bases). V was shortened by 2 bases and J by 1 base, with 8 bases between the two germline ends. The length of the CDR3 is 14 residues. CDR1 SSHAT and CDR2 FNYEAQ come from the germline V gene (reference sequence). CDR3 in amino acids: CASSLRDKNTEAFF. The CDR3 DNA is TGTGCCAGCAGCTTACGGGACAAGAACACTGAAGCTTTCTTT.

V usage is TRBV28 and J usage is TRBJ2-7; D gene ambiguous. This CDR3 is built from 13 residues. With 3 bases removed from V and 3 bases from J, the gap between germline ends came to 9 bases. Germline CDR1 and CDR2: MDHEN and SYDVKM. The CDR3 reads CASSFPSGYEQYF. The CDR3 region has the DNA TGTGCCAGCAGTTTCCCTAGTGGCTACGAGCAGTACTTC.

V gene TRBV5-5 combines with J gene TRBJ1-2; maybe TRBD1 (5 bases). Trimming removed 4 bases from V and 6 bases from J, with 22 bases in between. Germline values: CDR1 SGHKS, CDR2 YYEKEE (reference sequence). The CDR3 length is 16 residues. Here the CDR3 reads CASSPAPRGGVDGYTF. CDR3 sequence (DNA): TGTGCCAGCAGCCCGGCCCCTCGCGGAGGGGTTGATGGCTACACCTTC. Based on the CDR3 plus reference TRBV5-5 and TRBJ1-2, the full variable domain is DAGVTQSPTHLIKTRGQQVTLRCSPISGHKSVSWYQQVLGQGPQFIFQYYEKEERGRGNFPDRFSARQFPNYSSELNVNALLLGDSALYLCASSPAPRGGVDGYTFGSGTRLTVV.

This clone was observed a few times. The same CDR3 arises from other DNA sequences in this sample as well. V and J are TRBV19 and TRBJ2-7; 9 nucleotides align to TRBD1. Per germline, CDR1 LNHDA and CDR2 SQIVND (reference sequence). V lost 4 bases to trimming and J lost 3 bases; unmatched junction nucleotides: 1. The CDR3 consists of 13 residues. The CDR3: CASSTGQGYEQYF. In DNA, the CDR3 is TGTGCCAGTAGTACGGGACAGGGCTACGAGCAGTACTTC.

J is TRBJ2-7 and V is TRBV27, with a tentative D call TRBD1 (5 bases). From germline, CDR1 is MNHEY and CDR2 SMNVEV (reference sequence). The CDR3 consists of 14 residues. V was clipped by 2 bases and J by 1 base, with 9 bases between them. The CDR3 nucleotides read TGTGCCAGCAGTTTAGGCAGGGTATCCTACGAGCAGTACTTC. Translated, it gives CASSLGRVSYEQYF.

The chain couples TRBV3-1 (or the pseudogene TRBV3-2) to TRBJ2-1, with 7 bases matching TRBD2. The trim removed 3 bases at V and 5 bases at J, leaving 10 bases unmatched. The CDR3 spans 16 residues. CDR1 is LGHDT, CDR2 YNNKEL, per germline (reference sequence). The CDR3 protein is CASSHPTSSYDNEQFF. Written as DNA, the CDR3 is TGTGCCAGCAGCCATCCGACTAGCAGCTACGACAATGAGCAGTTCTTC.

The J gene is TRBJ2-3, the V gene TRBV4-3; 8 bases match TRBD1. V lost 0 bases to trimming and J lost 3 bases; unmatched junction nucleotides: 5. The CDR3 has 16 residues. Germline loops: CDR1 LGHNA, CDR2 YSLEER. CDR3 coding DNA: TGCGCCAGCAGCCAAGAGGGACAGGCCCTGACAGATACGCAGTATTTT. Amino acid sequence: CASSQEGQALTDTQYF.

The chain has TRBV6-2 or TRBV6-3 and TRBJ1-5; D is perhaps TRBD1 (5 bases). Germline V gene data show CDR1 as MNHEY and CDR2 as SVGEGT. Trimming stripped 3 bases from V and 3 bases from J, with 12 bases between. The CDR3 is 15 residues long. CDR3 coding DNA: TGTGCCAGCAGTTATTTCAGACAGTTCAATCAGCCCCAGCATTTT. Protein: CASSYFRQFNQPQHF.

The chain couples TRBV28 to TRBJ2-1, with a tentative D call TRBD2 (5 bases). V lost 2 bases to trimming and J lost 7 bases, with 12 bases between them. The CDR3 covers 14 residues. Germline CDR1 reads MDHEN; CDR2 reads SYDVKM. The CDR3, as DNA: TGTGCCAGCAGTTTAGGGAGTGAATGGAATGAGCAGTTCTTC. Protein product: CASSLGSEWNEQFF.

V and J are TRBV4-2 and TRBJ2-7, with D tentatively TRBD1 (6 bases). The CDR3 totals 13 residues. V gave up 4 bases and J gave up 3 bases, with 10 bases separating them. Germline values: CDR1 LGHNA, CDR2 YNFKEQ. CDR3 amino acids: CASSPVGGYEQYF. As DNA, the CDR3 is TGTGCCAGCAGCCCCGTAGGGGGCTACGAGCAGTACTTC.

The V and J genes are TRBV14 and TRBJ2-7; D gene ambiguous. The CDR3 consists of 13 residues. V was cut by 3 bases and J by 3 bases, with 9 bases left in between. Germline CDR1 is SGHDN and CDR2 is FVKESK. CDR3 region: CASSQNTIYEQYF. The CDR3 nucleotides read TGTGCCAGCAGCCAGAATACTATCTACGAGCAGTACTTC.

The chain recombines TRBV24-1 with TRBJ2-1; 8 bases are shared with TRBD1. Trimming cost V 1 base and J 2 bases; bases outside gene matches: 3. Germline CDR1 reads KGHDR; CDR2 reads SFDVKD. The CDR3 sequence is 16 residues long. The CDR3 DNA sequence: TGTGCCACCAGTGATTTTACAGGGGGGCCCTACAATGAGCAGTTCTTC. Translation: CATSDFTGGPYNEQFF.

This clone was recorded a few times. This rearrangement joins TRBV19 to TRBJ1-1; D not certain. The CDR3 runs to 12 residues. With 3 bases removed from V and 1 base from J, the gap between germline ends came to 3 bases. Looked up from germline, CDR1 is LNHDA and CDR2 is SQIVND (reference sequence). The CDR3 DNA sequence: TGTGCCAGTAGTATGCGGAACACTGAAGCTTTCTTT. This translates into CASSMRNTEAFF.

The rearrangement links TRBV2 to TRBJ2-3; weak D call: TRBD1 (6 bases). From germline, CDR1 is SNHLY and CDR2 FYNNEI. V was clipped by 4 bases and J by 0 bases, with 11 bases between them. CDR3 length: 15 residues. The CDR3 DNA sequence: TGTGCCAGCAGTGTCAACAGGGCTAGCACAGATACGCAGTATTTT. This encodes CASSVNRASTDTQYF.

The chain couples TRBV9 to TRBJ2-7, with 12 bases lining up with TRBD2. The CDR3 is 16 residues long. J gave up 4 bases and V 4 bases, and 9 bases lay outside the gene matches. Germline CDR1 SGDLS, CDR2 YYNGEE. The CDR3 DNA follows: TGTGCCAGCAGCCCCGGACTAGCGGGGACGAGGTACGAGCAGTACTTC. The encoded protein is CASSPGLAGTRYEQYF.

This chain uses TRBV27 with TRBJ2-1; a possible D gene is TRBD2 (5 bases). The CDR3 totals 15 residues. Trimming stripped 8 bases from V and 3 bases from J, with 17 bases between. The germline gives CDR1 MNHEY, CDR2 SMNVEV (reference sequence). The CDR3 loop reads CASRPFQLVYNEQFF. CDR3 nucleotides: TGTGCCAGCCGCCCATTTCAACTAGTCTACAATGAGCAGTTCTTC.

The chain joins TRBV5-5 to TRBJ1-5; tentatively, D is TRBD1 (5 bases). This CDR3 is built from 14 residues. Trimming removed 4 bases from V and 1 base from J, with 9 bases in between. From germline, CDR1 is SGHKS and CDR2 YYEKEE (reference sequence). CDR3 amino acids: CASSLGVSNQPQHF. The CDR3 DNA sequence: TGTGCCAGCAGCCTAGGGGTAAGCAATCAGCCCCAGCATTTT.

The chain combines TRBV27 with TRBJ2-5, with 9 nucleotides matching TRBD2. V lost 5 bases, J lost 5 bases, and 12 bases stayed unmatched. This CDR3 spans 16 amino acids. Germline CDR1 reads MNHEY; CDR2 reads SMNVEV (reference sequence). CDR3 amino acids: CASSPFLLAGEETQYF. As DNA, the CDR3 is TGTGCCAGCAGTCCCTTTTTATTAGCGGGAGAGGAGACCCAGTACTTC.

As to this clone: Different DNA sequences within this sample yield the same CDR3. This chain connects TRBV7-2 to TRBJ2-5, with a weak D call TRBD1 (5 bases). Germline assignment: CDR1 SGHTA and CDR2 FQGNSA. V was clipped by 3 bases and J by 1 base, with 6 bases between them. The CDR3 consists of 13 residues. The CDR3 here is CASSLGPQETQYF. CDR3 bases: TGTGCCAGCAGCTTGGGGCCCCAAGAGACCCAGTACTTC. Variable domain in full (rest from reference TRBV7-2 and TRBJ2-5): GAGVSQSPSNKVTEKGKDVELRCDPISGHTALYWYRQSLGQGLEFLIYFQGNSAPDKSGLPSDRFSAERTGGSVSTLTIQRTQQEDSAVYLCASSLGPQETQYFGPGTRLLVL.

V gene TRBV12-3 or TRBV12-4 combines with J gene TRBJ2-2; a possible D gene is TRBD1 (6 bases). The CDR3 is made up of 12 amino acids. Trimming pared 11 bases from V and 4 bases from J, leaving 11 bases between. The CDR3 loop is CAQRGGTGELFF. The CDR3 region has the DNA TGTGCCCAAAGAGGGGGCACCGGGGAGCTGTTTTTT.

V is TRBV2 and J is TRBJ2-1, with 10 nucleotides matching TRBD2. The germline V gene has CDR1 SNHLY and CDR2 FYNNEI. Unmatched junction bases numbered 15, after V lost 1 base and J lost 0 bases. The CDR3 consists of 21 residues. In DNA form, the CDR3 reads TGTGCCAGCAGTGAAGAGAAGAGCTGGGTTAGCGGGAGGACCTCCTACAATGAGCAGTTCTTC. Translation: CASSEEKSWVSGRTSYNEQFF.

The rearrangement joins TRBV5-4 to TRBJ2-7; 16 bases are shared with TRBD2. The CDR3 is 18 residues long. The ends lost 3 bases at V and 6 bases at J; junction bases unmatched: 12. CDR1 is SGHNT and CDR2 is YYREEE in the germline V gene (reference sequence). In DNA form, the CDR3 reads TGTGCCAGCAGCTCTCGTGGGACTAGCGGGAGGGCCCCCATCGAGCAGTACTTC. The encoded protein is CASSSRGTSGRAPIEQYF.

The rearrangement links TRBV7-2 to TRBJ2-5; 10 bases are a match to TRBD2. Unmatched junction bases numbered 11, after V lost 5 bases and J lost 5 bases. Germline loops: CDR1 SGHTA, CDR2 FQGNSA. CDR3 size: 16 residues. CDR3 sequence: CASSGRTSGSGETQYF. The CDR3, as DNA: TGTGCCAGCAGCGGGCGGACTAGCGGAAGTGGGGAGACCCAGTACTTC.